This T cell receptor (beta chain) was sequenced during a study of OX40 agonist ivuxolimab in advanced cancers. About the study: Among those enrolled, mean age was roughly 55 years (range about 20 to 79) and about 82% were male. Study-wide findings and caveats: Relative to CD4+ cells, CD8+ T cells on average had more expanded clones.

Patients were ruled out by autoimmune disease history or systemic immunosuppression. About this clone: Its antigen is not known.

Here immunoSEQ multiplex PCR was the method, and the copy in TCRdb shows in-frame clones only, minus some. The data contain about 30,000 clones, more than 70% of them seen just once; the ten biggest clones take up around 25%. The ends were cut back, 1 base at V and 0 bases at J, with 9 bases in the middle. Germline CDR1 reads SGHAT; CDR2 reads FQDESV (reference sequence). The CDR3 totals 15 residues. V gene TRBV11-1 combines with J gene TRBJ1-1; TRBD1 might be the D (6 bases). The material sequenced was CD4+ or CD8+ T cells sorted from blood, taken in a trial of the OX40 agonist ivuxolimab. The receptor was isolated from an adult with an advanced solid tumor such as melanoma, head and neck, liver or kidney cancer. CDR3 nucleotides: TGTGCCAGCAGCTTAGGGGCAGGGGTGAACACTGAAGCTTTCTTT. Amino acids: CASSLGAGVNTEAFF.